These 25 T cell receptor beta chains were all obtained from the same sample, sequenced in a study of radiation and T cells in renal cell carcinoma. As for time point: blood 2 weeks post-SBRT. Indicated treatment: 15 Gy SBRT to primary tumor, nephrectomy 4 weeks later. This table comes from immunoSEQ multiplex PCR, and its TCRdb copy is limited to in-frame clones, with some not included. This table holds about 60,000 clones, roughly 79% found once. The sample here was blood, taken from a patient whose treatment included radiotherapy and nephrectomy. These receptors originate from a man aged 55 to 70 with renal cell carcinoma.

The chain is built from TRBV27 and TRBJ2-7, with 7 bases that match TRBD1. Looked up from germline, CDR1 is MNHEY and CDR2 is SMNVEV (reference sequence). V trimming: 0 bases; J trimming: 4 bases; junction bases outside the gene matches: 3. The CDR3 has 14 amino acids. CDR3 sequence (DNA): TGTGCCAGCAGTTTATCCCGGACAGGATACGAGCAGTACGTC. Translated, it gives CASSLSRTGYEQYV.

The chain recombines TRBV7-2 with TRBJ2-2, with a weak D call TRBD2 (6 bases). The CDR3 runs 14 residues. Germline lookup yields CDR1 SGHTA and CDR2 FQGNSA. Trimming stripped 6 bases from V and 3 bases from J, with 11 bases between. The CDR3 loop is CASRRPGDTGELFF. The CDR3 DNA is TGTGCCAGCAGACGCCCGGGGGACACCGGGGAGCTGTTTTTT. Filled out from reference TRBV7-2 and TRBJ2-2, the complete variable domain reads GAGVSQSPSNKVTEKGKDVELRCDPISGHTALYWYRQSLGQGLEFLIYFQGNSAPDKSGLPSDRFSAERTGGSVSTLTIQRTQQEDSAVYLCASRRPGDTGELFFGEGSRLTVL.

A note on this clone: Sequence at one end of the junction differs from germline and may be a read error. This chain links TRBV29-1 with TRBJ1-2; D not certain. There are 13 residues in the CDR3. Germline CDR1 SQVTM, CDR2 ANQGSEA. CDR3 DNA: TGCAGCATTGAGAGCGGCGGAGGTTATGGCTACACCTTC. Translation gives CSIESGGGYGYTF.

The chain employs TRBV5-1 and TRBJ2-1; 8 bases are a match to TRBD1. CDR1 SGHRS and CDR2 YFSETQ come from the germline V gene. CDR3 size: 15 residues. With V trimmed by 3 bases and J by 6 bases, 8 bases remained unmatched. For the CDR3, the DNA is TGCGCCAGCAGCTCAAGGACAGGGAATGGCAATGAGCAGTTCTTC. Translating gives CASSSRTGNGNEQFF.

In its sample, this clone was seen a few times. This chain uses TRBV7-2 with TRBJ2-7; D is undetermined. Trimming cost V 1 base and J 3 bases, with 7 bases left between them. Germline V gives CDR1 SGHTA, CDR2 FQGNSA. CDR3 length: 13 amino acids. CDR3 residues: CASSLDQFYEQYF. CDR3 nucleotides: TGTGCCAGCAGCTTAGACCAATTCTACGAGCAGTACTTC.

The chain is built from TRBV19 and TRBJ1-4, with D possibly TRBD1 on 6 matching bases. Trimming shortened V by 4 bases and J by 3 bases, and 9 bases separated the two germline ends. The CDR3 consists of 14 residues. The germline CDR1 and CDR2 sequences are LNHDA and SQIVND (reference sequence). The CDR3 here is CASSRGAANEKLFF. The CDR3 nucleotides read TGTGCCAGTAGTAGGGGGGCAGCTAATGAAAAACTGTTTTTT.

This rearrangement joins TRBV6-1 to TRBJ1-2; D might be TRBD1 (5 bases). The CDR3 sequence is 18 residues long. CDR1 and CDR2 (germline): MNHNS, SASEGT. Between the trimmed V and J ends, which lost 4 bases and 0 bases, there was a span of 21 bases. The CDR3 nucleotides are TGTGCCAGCAGTGGGATACCGGGACCCCTCTCGCCTAACTATGGCTACACCTTC. It codes for CASSGIPGPLSPNYGYTF.

The chain links TRBV2 to TRBJ2-2; 9 bases fit TRBD1. Unmatched junction bases numbered 7, after V lost 11 bases and J lost 3 bases. This CDR3 comprises 14 residues. The germline CDR1 and CDR2 sequences are SNHLY and FYNNEI. The DNA for the CDR3 is TGTGCCGCAAAAAGGGACAGGGACACCGGGGAGCTGTTTTTT. Its translation is CAAKRDRDTGELFF.

The J gene is TRBJ1-4, the V gene TRBV27, with a possible D match to TRBD1 (6 bases). Per the germline V gene, CDR1 is MNHEY and CDR2 is SMNVEV (reference sequence). The V end lost 4 bases, the J end lost 11 bases, and 11 bases lay between the germline ends. The CDR3 has 12 residues. DNA for the CDR3: TGTGCCAGCAGTTCAACAGGGAGGAAACTGTTTTTT. This encodes CASSSTGRKLFF. The entire variable domain, with the rest obtained from reference TRBV27 and TRBJ1-4, is as follows: EAQVTQNPRYLITVTGKKLTVTCSQNMNHEYMSWYRQDPGLGLRQIYYSMNVEVTDKGDVPEGYKVSRKEKRNFPLILESPSPNQTSLYFCASSSTGRKLFFGSGTQLSVL.

The V gene is TRBV12-5, the J gene TRBJ2-5; tentative D call: TRBD2 (5 bases). The ends were cut back, 6 bases at V and 7 bases at J, with 9 bases in the middle. The CDR3 totals 11 residues. Germline CDR1 reads LGHNT; CDR2 reads FRNRAP. The CDR3 sequence is CASGREGTQYF. DNA of the CDR3: TGTGCTAGTGGCCGGGAAGGGACCCAGTACTTC. The entire variable domain, with the rest obtained from reference TRBV12-5 and TRBJ2-5, is as follows: DARVTQTPRHKVTEMGQEVTMRCQPILGHNTVFWYRQTMMQGLELLAYFRNRAPLDDSGMPKDRFSAEMPDATLATLKIQPSEPRDSAVYFCASGREGTQYFGPGTRLLVL.

This chain links TRBV29-1 with TRBJ1-1; TRBD1 agrees at 9 bases. This CDR3 is 13 amino acids long. V was clipped by 6 bases and J by 10 bases; unmatched bases: 12. In germline, CDR1 is SQVTM, CDR2 ANQGSEA. CDR3 in amino acids: CSVAGQGAGGAFF. Here the CDR3 DNA reads TGCAGCGTCGCGGGACAGGGAGCTGGTGGAGCTTTCTTT.

The chain employs TRBV6-4 and TRBJ1-1, with no clear D. CDR1 is MRHNA and CDR2 is SNTAGT in the germline V gene. This CDR3 contains 16 residues. V lost 0 bases to trimming and J lost 3 bases, with 14 bases between them. In nucleotides, the CDR3 is TGTGCCAGCAGTGACTCGGCTGGCAGGCGGGACACTGAAGCTTTCTTT. Protein: CASSDSAGRRDTEAFF.

V and J are TRBV7-3 and TRBJ2-3; D ambiguous. V shed 5 bases and J shed 3 bases, with 12 bases lying between them. CDR3 length: 14 residues. From germline, CDR1 is SGHTA and CDR2 FQGTGA. The DNA of the CDR3 is TGTGCCAGCAGCAGGGTCGGTCGTACAGATACGCAGTATTTT. This sequence encodes CASSRVGRTDTQYF.

Regarding this clone: At the DNA level, this CDR3 is encoded by other sequences in the same sample as well. The chain couples TRBV7-2 to TRBJ2-2; TRBD1 aligns across 7 bases. The CDR3 sequence is 16 residues long. The V segment lost 3 bases and the J segment 8 bases; nucleotides outside the gene matches: 12. Germline loops: CDR1 SGHTA, CDR2 FQGNSA. CDR3 loop: CASSLGRGRATGELFF. The CDR3 bases are TGTGCCAGCAGCTTGGGTAGGGGGCGCGCCACTGGGGAGCTGTTTTTT. Full variable domain (remainder filled in from reference TRBV7-2 and TRBJ2-2): GAGVSQSPSNKVTEKGKDVELRCDPISGHTALYWYRQSLGQGLEFLIYFQGNSAPDKSGLPSDRFSAERTGGSVSTLTIQRTQQEDSAVYLCASSLGRGRATGELFFGEGSRLTVL.

This clone appeared a few times. V gene TRBV11-2 combines with J gene TRBJ2-1; 11 nucleotides align to TRBD2. Germline lookup yields CDR1 SGHAT and CDR2 FQNNGV. V shed 4 bases and J 3 bases; nucleotides not matched to a gene: 2. The CDR3 is made up of 15 amino acids. The chain's CDR3 is CASSYGTSGYNEQFF. The CDR3 nucleotides read TGTGCCAGCAGCTACGGGACTAGCGGCTACAATGAGCAGTTCTTC. The full variable domain, completed using reference TRBV11-2 and TRBJ2-1, is EAGVAQSPRYKIIEKRQSVAFWCNPISGHATLYWYQQILGQGPKLLIQFQNNGVVDDSQLPKDRFSAERLKGVDSTLKIQPAKLEDSAVYLCASSYGTSGYNEQFFGPGTRLTVL.

By share of the sample, this clone is medium-sized (0.01 to 0.1%). The rearrangement uses TRBV29-1 and TRBJ1-5; TRBD1 matches at 9 bases. With V trimmed by 4 bases and J by 1 base, 5 bases remained unmatched. Germline V gene data show CDR1 as SQVTM and CDR2 as ANQGSEA. This CDR3 region has 15 residues. The CDR3 DNA is TGCAGCGTTGGTCAGGGACAGGGAAGCAATCAGCCCCAGCATTTT. Its translation: CSVGQGQGSNQPQHF.

V and J are TRBV19 and TRBJ2-3; 8 positions agree with TRBD2. Looked up from germline, CDR1 is LNHDA and CDR2 is SQIVND (reference sequence). The CDR3 is made up of 15 amino acids. The V segment lost 3 bases and the J segment 0 bases; nucleotides outside the gene matches: 2. The CDR3 nucleotides read TGTGCCAGTAGTATTGGCGGGAGGAGCACAGATACGCAGTATTTT. Amino acids: CASSIGGRSTDTQYF.

The J gene is TRBJ2-7, the V gene TRBV6-1, with D possibly being TRBD1 or TRBD2 (6 bases each). V lost 3 bases and J lost 4, with 16 bases in between. This CDR3 is 15 amino acids long. Germline CDR1 reads MNHNS; CDR2 reads SASEGT. DNA of the CDR3: TGTGCCAGCAGTGAGGGGGGCGCCCGCACTTACGAGCAGTACGTC. Translated: CASSEGGARTYEQYV.

The chain employs TRBV5-4 and TRBJ2-7; D is ambiguous. CDR1 is SGHNT and CDR2 is YYREEE in the germline V gene (reference sequence). The CDR3 loop spans 12 amino acids. The V end lost 0 bases, the J end lost 3 bases, and 4 bases lay between the germline ends. The CDR3, as DNA: TGTGCCAGCAGCTTGGGCAACTACGAGCAGTACTTC. Translated, it gives CASSLGNYEQYF.

The count of this clone is one. This chain connects TRBV5-1 to TRBJ2-1, with 10 bases that match TRBD1. The CDR3 totals 14 residues. Germline V gene data show CDR1 as SGHRS and CDR2 as YFSETQ. The V gene end was trimmed by 0 bases and the J gene end by 6 bases; junction bases not matched to a gene: 0. The CDR3 sequence: CASSLGTGGNEQFF. In DNA form, the CDR3 reads TGCGCCAGCAGCTTGGGGACAGGGGGCAATGAGCAGTTCTTC.

The genes are TRBV10-3 and TRBJ1-2; D uncertain. V lost 4 bases and J 1 base, leaving 13 bases between the germline ends. Germline CDR1 is ENHRY and CDR2 is SYGVKD. The CDR3 covers 15 residues. The CDR3 sequence is CAISAPDGINYGYTF. Here the CDR3 DNA reads TGTGCCATCAGTGCGCCAGACGGGATTAACTATGGCTACACCTTC.

The CDR3 region has the DNA TGTGCCAGCAGCCACGGGACTAGCGGGGTACAAGAGACCCAGTACTTC. Protein: CASSHGTSGVQETQYF. The chain uses TRBV7-6 and TRBJ2-5; 13 positions agree with TRBD2. CDR3 length equals 16 residues. The J segment lost 2 bases and the V segment lost 5 bases, leaving 5 bases of the junction unmatched. Germline CDR1 and CDR2: SGHVS and FNYEAQ.

V usage is TRBV7-9 and J usage is TRBJ1-4; 9 bases align to TRBD1. Germline loops: CDR1 SEHNR, CDR2 FQNEAQ (reference sequence). This CDR3 is built from 14 residues. V dropped 6 bases and J dropped 7; count of bases not matched to a gene: 6. CDR3 protein: CASRPGTGSEKLFF. In DNA form, the CDR3 reads TGTGCCAGCAGACCCGGGACAGGGTCTGAAAAACTGTTTTTT.

The chain is built from TRBV6-6 and TRBJ2-2; D ambiguous. Between the trimmed V and J ends, which lost 8 bases and 4 bases, there was a span of 11 bases. CDR1 is MNHNY and CDR2 is SVGAGI in the germline V gene (reference sequence). This CDR3 has 13 amino acids. The CDR3 loop is CASVLAPTGELFF. The CDR3 DNA reads TGTGCCAGCGTCTTAGCCCCCACCGGGGAGCTGTTTTTT.

The rearrangement links TRBV4-3 to TRBJ2-1; D gene unclear. This CDR3 is built from 14 residues. Germline CDR1 and CDR2: LGHNA and YSLEER. V dropped 3 bases and J dropped 6 bases, with 12 bases sitting between them. In nucleotides, the CDR3 is TGCGCCAGCAGCCATTCTAATGACCTCAATGAGCAGTTCTTC. It yields the protein CASSHSNDLNEQFF.